The next 26 T cell receptor beta chains were all read from a single sample in a study of shared clonotypes between healthy human individuals. Sequencing was performed with immunoSEQ multiplex PCR; in TCRdb, only in-frame clones are kept and a portion is missing. Among roughly 2.5 million clones, around nine tenths were seen once, and the ten largest hold over 0.12%. Source material: naive CD4+ T cells sorted from blood. Indicated subset: CD45RA+ positively selected. The receptors stem from a man younger than 35 in good health.

This clone was seen just once. The chain recombines TRBV7-2 with TRBJ1-1; D gene unclear. This CDR3 comprises 18 residues. V lost 1 base and J 6 bases, leaving 24 bases between the germline ends. Germline assignment: CDR1 SGHTA and CDR2 FQGNSA. CDR3 sequence reads: CASSLGRAWGTTISEAFF. CDR3 DNA: TGTGCCAGCAGCTTAGGGAGGGCATGGGGAACAACAATCTCTGAAGCTTTCTTT.

The gene calls are TRBV10-3 and TRBJ2-1; possibly TRBD2 for D (6 bases). Germline-derived CDR1 and CDR2 are ENHRY and SYGVKD. The CDR3 has 13 amino acids. V lost 10 bases and J 5 bases, leaving 15 bases between the germline ends. CDR3 region: CATLGLANNEQFF. The CDR3 DNA follows: TGTGCCACCTTGGGACTCGCGAACAATGAGCAGTTCTTC.

The rearrangement links TRBV7-2 to TRBJ1-5, with D maybe TRBD1 (5 bases). V lost 0 bases to trimming and J lost 7 bases, with 13 bases between them. Looked up from germline, CDR1 is SGHTA and CDR2 is FQGNSA. The CDR3 runs to 15 residues. The CDR3 here is CASSLATRVLQPQHF. The CDR3 DNA reads TGTGCCAGCAGCTTAGCGACCAGGGTTTTGCAGCCCCAGCATTTT.

This chain uses TRBV5-4 with TRBJ2-1; no reliable D call. Germline CDR1 and CDR2: SGHNT and YYREEE (reference sequence). The CDR3 spans 13 residues. V was pared by 2 bases and J by 10 bases, with 13 bases between. The CDR3 nucleotides read TGTGCCAGCAGCTTTCCTACTTCTTTCGAGCAGTTCTTC. Protein product: CASSFPTSFEQFF.

There are a few counts of this clone. The chain links TRBV27 to TRBJ1-1; 7 nucleotides line up with TRBD1. After removal of 4 bases from V and 9 bases from J, the junction contained 8 bases not matched to a gene. CDR1 and CDR2 from the germline V gene are MNHEY and SMNVEV (reference sequence). The length of the CDR3 is 13 residues. CDR3 amino acids: CASSSGQRSKAFF. The CDR3 nucleotides read TGTGCCAGCAGTTCGGGACAGAGAAGCAAAGCTTTCTTT.

V usage is TRBV27 and J usage is TRBJ2-5, with 11 nucleotides matching TRBD2. CDR3 length: 14 amino acids. Germline CDR1 is MNHEY and CDR2 is SMNVEV (reference sequence). The V segment lost 5 bases and the J segment 5 bases; nucleotides outside the gene matches: 4. The CDR3 region is CASSKLAGEETQYF. Here the CDR3 DNA reads TGTGCCAGCAGTAAACTAGCGGGAGAGGAGACCCAGTACTTC.

This chain joins TRBV28 and TRBJ1-3; no reliable D call. With 7 bases removed from V and 3 bases from J, the gap between germline ends came to 19 bases. The CDR3 runs to 16 residues. Germline V lookup: CDR1 MDHEN, CDR2 SYDVKM. This CDR3 reads CASTVHGVAFGNTIYF. The CDR3, as DNA: TGTGCCAGCACCGTCCACGGAGTCGCTTTTGGAAACACCATATATTTT.

This sequence joins TRBV7-9 and TRBJ1-2; 10 positions match TRBD1. CDR1 is SEHNR and CDR2 is FQNEAQ in the germline V gene (reference sequence). With V trimmed by 1 base and J by 4 bases, 9 bases remained unmatched. This CDR3 is 17 amino acids long. CDR3 protein: CASSLGNFGQGGYGYTF. DNA of the CDR3: TGTGCCAGCAGCTTAGGGAACTTCGGACAGGGGGGCTATGGCTACACCTTC.

Worth noting for this clone: This specimen includes other DNA sequences encoding the same CDR3. This sequence joins TRBV7-2 and TRBJ1-1, with D uncertain. CDR3 length: 15 residues. Trimming shortened V by 1 base and J by 1 base, and 10 bases separated the two germline ends. In germline, CDR1 is SGHTA, CDR2 FQGNSA. The CDR3 here is CASSLVGGANTEAFF. The CDR3 DNA sequence: TGTGCCAGCAGCTTAGTGGGCGGAGCGAACACTGAAGCTTTCTTT.

The chain combines TRBV4-1 with TRBJ2-3; 11 positions match TRBD2. CDR1 is MGHRA, CDR2 YSYEKL, per germline. Germline trimming cut 5 bases from V and 6 bases from J; bases unmatched to any gene: 13. The CDR3 extends over 17 amino acids. The CDR3 loop is CASSDPGTSGREDTQYF. The CDR3 DNA follows: TGCGCCAGCAGCGACCCTGGCACTAGCGGGAGAGAGGATACGCAGTATTTT.

V is TRBV7-9 and J is TRBJ2-5; weak D call: TRBD2 (5 bases). This CDR3 has 14 residues. V gave up 1 base and J gave up 4 bases, with 10 bases separating them. Germline V lookup: CDR1 SEHNR, CDR2 FQNEAQ (reference sequence). The CDR3, as DNA: TGTGCCAGCAGCTTAGAGAGGGTAACAGAGACCCAGTACTTC. It codes for CASSLERVTETQYF.

This clone was seen just once. The rearrangement joins TRBV27 to TRBJ2-2; 8 bases line up with TRBD2. CDR1 is MNHEY and CDR2 is SMNVEV in the germline V gene (reference sequence). The CDR3 has 15 amino acids. After removal of 6 bases from V and 1 base from J, the junction contained 4 bases not matched to a gene. CDR3 in DNA: TGTGCCAGCAGGGAGACTAGCGTGAACACCGGGGAGCTGTTTTTT. Protein product: CASRETSVNTGELFF.

This chain links TRBV10-1 with TRBJ1-2, with 8 bases matching TRBD1. The CDR3 consists of 13 residues. Germline CDR1 WNHNN, CDR2 SYGVQD (reference sequence). V gave up 6 bases and J gave up 5 bases; unmatched junction bases: 5. This CDR3 reads CASRDRDTYGYTF. The CDR3 nucleotides read TGCGCCAGCAGGGACAGGGACACTTATGGCTACACCTTC.

The rearrangement links TRBV30 to TRBJ1-1; 7 bases fit TRBD1. The germline CDR1 and CDR2 sequences are GTSNPN and SVGIG (reference sequence). V trimming: 2 bases; J trimming: 6 bases; junction bases outside the gene matches: 3. The CDR3 loop spans 12 amino acids. The CDR3 DNA follows: TGTGCCTGGAGTCTGACAGGGCCTGAAGCTTTCTTT. This gives the protein CAWSLTGPEAFF.

V usage is TRBV7-9 and J usage is TRBJ2-7, with 7 bases matching TRBD1. This CDR3 comprises 14 residues. Unmatched junction bases numbered 8, after V lost 3 bases and J lost 6 bases. CDR1 and CDR2 (germline): SEHNR, FQNEAQ (reference sequence). In DNA, the CDR3 is TGTGCCAGCAGCTTGTCCTCGACAGGGCCCGAGCAGTACTTC. Translation: CASSLSSTGPEQYF.

The chain is built from TRBV6-5 and TRBJ1-6; the D gene is possibly TRBD1 (6 bases). The CDR3 spans 16 residues. Germline loops: CDR1 MNHEY, CDR2 SVGAGI. The V and J ends lost 2 bases and 10 bases respectively, with 18 bases between them. The CDR3 loop is CASSYLGGGGDSPLHF. The CDR3 region has the DNA TGTGCCAGCAGTTACCTAGGGGGAGGGGGAGACTCACCCCTCCACTTT.

V and J are TRBV30 and TRBJ2-5; TRBD2 agrees at 9 bases. This CDR3 comprises 15 residues. V gave up 0 bases and J gave up 5 bases; unmatched junction bases: 7. Germline lookup yields CDR1 GTSNPN and CDR2 SVGIG (reference sequence). CDR3 protein: CAWSVGGGARETQYF. CDR3 DNA: TGTGCCTGGAGTGTAGGCGGGGGGGCCCGGGAGACCCAGTACTTC.

The rearrangement links TRBV27 to TRBJ1-6, with D unclear. The CDR3 is 15 residues long. Germline CDR1 reads MNHEY; CDR2 reads SMNVEV (reference sequence). Between the trimmed V and J ends, which lost 2 bases and 6 bases, there was a span of 11 bases. The CDR3 bases are TGTGCCAGCAGTTTACTTCAGCCACCTAATTCACCCCTCCACTTT. This codes for CASSLLQPPNSPLHF.

The chain uses TRBV10-2 and TRBJ2-6; TRBD1 agrees at 7 bases. This CDR3 has 14 amino acids. Germline CDR1 and CDR2: WSHSY and SAAADI. V lost 6 bases and J lost 1; bases outside the gene matches: 0. In DNA, the CDR3 is TGCGCCAGCAGGGGACAGTCTGGGGCCAACGTCCTGACTTTC. Amino acid sequence: CASRGQSGANVLTF.

The CDR3 nucleotides are TGTGCCAGCTCAGGGGACAGCTTCTATGGCTACACCTTC. Its translation is CASSGDSFYGYTF. The genes are TRBV18 and TRBJ1-2; 7 positions agree with TRBD1. This CDR3 contains 13 residues. Trimming took 5 bases from V and 4 from J; bases not matched to a gene: 4. CDR1 and CDR2 (germline): KGHSH, LQKENI. The variable domain in full, completed from reference TRBV18 and TRBJ1-2, reads NAGVMQNPRHLVRRRGQEARLRCSPMKGHSHVYWYRQLPEEGLKFMVYLQKENIIDESGMPKERFSAEFPKEGPSILRIQQVVRGDSAAYFCASSGDSFYGYTFGSGTRLTVV.

The chain links TRBV5-1 to TRBJ2-1; D possibly corresponds to TRBD2 (5 bases). Germline V gives CDR1 SGHRS, CDR2 YFSETQ. The CDR3 totals 13 residues. V was pared by 4 bases and J by 7 bases, with 12 bases between. The CDR3 loop is CASSGSKRNEQFF. Written as DNA, the CDR3 is TGCGCCAGCAGCGGGAGTAAAAGGAATGAGCAGTTCTTC.

This chain uses TRBV30 with TRBJ2-1; 7 bases align to TRBD2. The V gene's germline CDR1 is GTSNPN and CDR2 SVGIG (reference sequence). The CDR3 is 14 residues long. The ends lost 7 bases at V and 4 bases at J; junction bases unmatched: 10. CDR3 DNA sequence: TGTGCCTCGACCGCGGGGGACTATTACAATGAGCAGTTCTTC. It codes for CASTAGDYYNEQFF.

The genes are TRBV9 and TRBJ2-1, with D uncertain. Germline CDR1 reads SGDLS; CDR2 reads YYNGEE. V dropped 0 bases and J dropped 0 bases, with 10 bases sitting between them. The CDR3 runs 16 residues. CDR3 in amino acids: CASSVGQTSSYNEQFF. CDR3 nucleotide sequence: TGTGCCAGCAGCGTAGGGCAGACCAGCTCCTACAATGAGCAGTTCTTC.

The gene calls are TRBV11-2 and TRBJ2-7; 8 nucleotides align to TRBD1. The V gene end was trimmed by 2 bases and the J gene end by 5 bases; junction bases not matched to a gene: 11. The CDR3 contains 16 residues. Germline CDR1 is SGHAT and CDR2 is FQNNGV. DNA of the CDR3: TGTGCCAGCAGCTTAACCGGGACAGGTTCTGGGAACGAGCAGTACTTC. Translated, it gives CASSLTGTGSGNEQYF.

V and J are TRBV9 and TRBJ1-2, with no clear D. The CDR3 runs 16 residues. Germline assignment: CDR1 SGDLS and CDR2 YYNGEE. Trimming took 2 bases from V and 4 from J, leaving 18 bases between them. CDR3 sequence reads: CASSVSGGQFSYGYTF. The DNA of the CDR3 is TGTGCCAGCAGCGTGAGTGGAGGTCAATTTAGCTATGGCTACACCTTC.

The chain joins TRBV30 to TRBJ2-5, with unresolved D. The CDR3 length is 14 residues. Germline V gives CDR1 GTSNPN, CDR2 SVGIG (reference sequence). Trimming pared 2 bases from V and 5 bases from J, leaving 15 bases between. The CDR3 nucleotides are TGTGCCTGGAGTATTGGGCGAGGCCCCGAGACCCAGTACTTC. As protein: CAWSIGRGPETQYF.